The 13 T cell receptor beta chains below all came from one sample that was sequenced in a study of vaccination and CD4 T cells after COVID-19. The Oncomine TCR Beta short-read assay generated sequence data from the DNA of cultured CD4+ T cells. One entry per CDR3 protein, called by TCRdb with MiXCR from the PCR reads. The sample shows roughly 19,000 distinct CDR3 sequences, roughly 56% of them seen only once. Treatment denoted: approximately nine-day PBMC culture with coronavirus spike peptide pools or control peptides (ViraFEST assay). Antigen specificity for these receptors is unknown. Sequencing input: CD4+ T cells from blood, cultured in vitro. The receptors shown here come from a human donor who had recovered from COVID-19.

This clonotype appeared a few times. This rearrangement joins TRBV15 to TRBJ1-1; TRBD1 might be the D (5 bases). The CDR3 totals 16 residues. The germline V and J ends were trimmed by 0 bases and 7 bases, with 18 bases remaining between them. Germline V lookup: CDR1 LNHNV, CDR2 YYDKDF (reference sequence). CDR3: CATSRDVPGPGGEAFF. Written as DNA, the CDR3 is TGTGCCACCAGCAGAGATGTCCCGGGGCCAGGCGGTGAAGCTTTCTTT.

The chain uses TRBV7-2 and TRBJ1-2; D unclear. Between the trimmed V and J ends, which lost 3 bases and 2 bases, there was a span of 7 bases. The CDR3 length is 13 residues. Germline loops: CDR1 SGHTA, CDR2 FQGNSA. The DNA for the CDR3 is TGTGCCAGCAGCTTCGGCCCGAACTATGGCTACACCTTC. This codes for CASSFGPNYGYTF.

The chain links TRBV19 to TRBJ1-1, with a tentative D call TRBD1 (6 bases). Trimming removed 2 bases from V and 11 bases from J, with 12 bases in between. Germline V CDR1 and CDR2: LNHDA, SQIVND (reference sequence). The CDR3 spans 12 residues. The CDR3 DNA reads as TGTGCCAGTAGTATACTCCAGGGGAGTGCTTTCTTT. This codes for CASSILQGSAFF.

The chain joins TRBV7-9 to TRBJ1-2, with D perhaps TRBD1 (6 bases). CDR1 is SEHNR and CDR2 is FQNEAQ in the germline V gene (reference sequence). This CDR3 is built from 14 residues. V dropped 4 bases and J dropped 11 bases, with 20 bases sitting between them. CDR3 sequence reads: CASSYLETGEDYTF. CDR3 nucleotide sequence: TGTGCCAGCAGCTATCTCGAGACAGGAGAGGATTACACCTTC.

The chain recombines TRBV20-1 with TRBJ2-7; perhaps TRBD2 as D (6 bases). V lost 1 base and J lost 9, with 16 bases in between. This CDR3 has 13 amino acids. CDR1 is DFQATT and CDR2 is SNEGSKA in the germline V gene (reference sequence). CDR3 residues: CSARGAGGVRQYF. CDR3 in DNA: TGCAGTGCTAGAGGGGCGGGCGGGGTACGGCAGTACTTC.

The J gene is TRBJ2-7, the V gene TRBV11-2, with D tentatively TRBD1 (5 bases). Near its end, the DNA agrees better with TRBJ2-5, so the J call may be wrong. The CDR3 runs 15 residues. Per the germline V gene, CDR1 is SGHAT and CDR2 is FQNNGV. The CDR3, as DNA: TGTGCCAGCAGCTTAGGTTGGGCAGGGCAAGAGACCCAGTACTTC. It codes for CASSLGWAGQETQYF.

The chain couples TRBV20-1 to TRBJ2-7; 9 bases line up with TRBD2. V was pared by 6 bases and J by 1 base, with 10 bases of the junction left unmatched. The CDR3 runs to 15 residues. CDR1 is DFQATT and CDR2 is SNEGSKA in the germline V gene (reference sequence). CDR3 sequence (DNA): TGCAGTGCCACCCCCGCCGCGGGAGGGTCCTACGAGCAGTACTTC. Its translation: CSATPAAGGSYEQYF.

This chain uses TRBV7-9 with TRBJ1-1, with D possibly being TRBD1 (5 bases). Germline CDR1 and CDR2: SEHNR and FQNEAQ (reference sequence). The V end was cut by 5 bases, the J end by 1 base, with 14 bases between. The CDR3 is 15 amino acids. CDR3 bases: TGTGCCAGCAGCCTTCTTGGGGGGGGGAACACTGAAGCTTTCTTT. Its translation: CASSLLGGGNTEAFF. Filled out from reference TRBV7-9 and TRBJ1-1, the complete variable domain reads DTGVSQNPRHKITKRGQNVTFRCDPISEHNRLYWYRQTLGQGPEFLTYFQNEAQLEKSRLLSDRFSAERPKGSFSTLEIQRTEQGDSAMYLCASSLLGGGNTEAFFGQGTRLTVV.

The V gene is TRBV7-2, the J gene TRBJ2-3; no clear D gene. Deletions cut 3 bases from V and 4 bases from J, with 5 bases between. Germline CDR1 SGHTA, CDR2 FQGNSA. This CDR3 spans 12 amino acids. In DNA, the CDR3 is TGTGCCAGCAGCTTTTCCCCAGATACGCAGTATTTT. It is translated as CASSFSPDTQYF.

This clonotype turned up a few times. The rearrangement joins TRBV2 to TRBJ1-2; D ambiguous. This CDR3 is 14 amino acids long. V dropped 1 base and J dropped 2 bases, with 8 bases sitting between them. Per the germline V gene, CDR1 is SNHLY and CDR2 is FYNNEI. CDR3 loop: CASSEEATNYGYTF. Here the CDR3 DNA reads TGTGCCAGCAGTGAAGAGGCGACGAACTATGGCTACACCTTC.

This clonotype is deemed medium-sized. This sequence joins TRBV28 and TRBJ1-6; no reliable D call. The CDR3 sequence is 15 residues long. Between the trimmed V and J ends, which lost 8 bases and 0 bases, there was a span of 11 bases. The germline V gene has CDR1 MDHEN and CDR2 SYDVKM. The CDR3 DNA sequence: TGTGCCAGCCGTTCCCCCAGCTCCTATAATTCACCCCTCCACTTT. As protein: CASRSPSSYNSPLHF.

The CDR3 is CASSRAGGHIASTDTQYF. The CDR3 nucleotides are TGTGCCAGCAGTAGAGCGGGGGGACATATCGCTAGCACAGATACGCAGTATTTT. The J gene is TRBJ2-3, the V gene TRBV12-3 or TRBV12-4; 9 nucleotides line up with TRBD2. Trimming at V came to 5 bases and at J to 0 bases, leaving 12 bases not matched to a gene. The CDR3 is made up of 18 amino acids.

V gene TRBV12-3 or TRBV12-4 combines with J gene TRBJ1-5; the D is unclear. The CDR3 runs 12 residues. V was pared by 5 bases and J by 11 bases, with 13 bases between. The CDR3 loop reads CASSLPLRAQHF. Written as DNA, the CDR3 is TGTGCCAGCAGTCTCCCCCTACGGGCCCAGCATTTT.